The 21 T cell receptor beta chains below all came from one sample that was sequenced in a study of cytomegalovirus exposure and HLA in healthy donors. 13 Jbeta primers and 60 Vbeta primers were used for the PCR. Using immunoSEQ multiplex PCR, the repertoire was profiled, and TCRdb retains in-frame clones only, with some absent. The sample lists tens of thousands of clones, 65% to 70% occurring once. The sequencing input was PBMCs. These receptors were taken from a male donor in good health and CMV-seropositive.

This clone turned up a few times. This chain uses TRBV7-3 with TRBJ2-2, with 7 bases that match TRBD2. The ends lost 4 bases at V and 6 bases at J; junction bases unmatched: 11. Germline V CDR1 and CDR2: SGHTA, FQGTGA. The CDR3 runs to 16 residues. CDR3 coding DNA: TGTGCCAGCAGCTCCAGCGGGACCCCAGTGGCCGGGGAGCTGTTTTTT. This codes for CASSSSGTPVAGELFF.

This clone was seen a few times. The chain employs TRBV29-1 and TRBJ2-2; 11 bases line up with TRBD1. The CDR3 runs 15 residues. Losses at the gene ends were 2 bases for V and 6 bases for J; bases not matched to a gene: 5. Germline V gene data show CDR1 as SQVTM and CDR2 as ANQGSEA. CDR3 sequence: CSVEKGQGGAGELFF. CDR3 nucleotides: TGCAGCGTTGAAAAGGGACAGGGGGGGGCCGGGGAGCTGTTTTTT.

The CDR3 nucleotides are TGTGCCAGCAGCTATCCCGGGGAGACCCAGTACTTC. As protein: CASSYPGETQYF. The chain employs TRBV7-6 and TRBJ2-5; no clear D. This CDR3 has 12 residues. Germline CDR1 reads SGHVS; CDR2 reads FNYEAQ. Trimming took 4 bases from V and 5 from J, leaving 8 bases between them. The variable domain in full, with the rest retrieved from reference TRBV7-6 and TRBJ2-5, is GAGVSQSPRYKVTKRGQDVALRCDPISGHVSLYWYRQALGQGPEFLTYFNYEAQQDKSGLPNDRFSAERPEGSISTLTIQRTEQRDSAMYRCASSYPGETQYFGPGTRLLVL.

This chain joins TRBV7-9 and TRBJ1-1; 11 positions agree with TRBD1. The CDR3 extends over 16 amino acids. V lost 4 bases, J lost 3 bases, and 7 bases stayed unmatched. The germline CDR1 and CDR2 sequences are SEHNR and FQNEAQ (reference sequence). CDR3 sequence: CASSSSPGQGDTEAFF. For the CDR3, the DNA is TGTGCCAGCAGCTCATCACCGGGACAGGGGGACACTGAAGCTTTCTTT.

The V and J genes are TRBV4-1 and TRBJ1-1; possible D gene TRBD1, 5 bases. Deletions cut 0 bases from V and 7 bases from J, with 18 bases between. The CDR3 is 16 amino acids. CDR1 is MGHRA and CDR2 is YSYEKL in the germline V gene. In DNA, the CDR3 is TGCGCCAGCAGCCAAGATTATAGAGGCCTCCAGGGTGAAGCTTTCTTT. Translated, it gives CASSQDYRGLQGEAFF.

The rearrangement joins TRBV9 to TRBJ2-5, with 9 bases aligning to TRBD1. This CDR3 contains 16 residues. Germline trimming cut 1 base from V and 7 bases from J; bases unmatched to any gene: 11. The germline CDR1 and CDR2 sequences are SGDLS and YYNGEE. In nucleotides, the CDR3 is TGTGCCAGCAGCGTAAGCACAGGGGGCTTTTCTGGGACCCAGTACTTC. Translated, it gives CASSVSTGGFSGTQYF.

V gene TRBV28 combines with J gene TRBJ2-7, with TRBD2 matching 12 bases. Germline V CDR1 and CDR2: MDHEN, SYDVKM. V dropped 1 base and J dropped 5; count of bases not matched to a gene: 9. The CDR3 length is 17 residues. The DNA for the CDR3 is TGTGCCAGCAGTTTATTCAACGTGAGACTAGCGGGAGACGAGCAGTACTTC. Amino acids: CASSLFNVRLAGDEQYF.

The V gene is TRBV7-2, the J gene TRBJ1-1; tentative D call: TRBD1 (6 bases). V was clipped by 3 bases and J by 2 bases, with 10 bases between them. CDR3 length: 14 residues. The germline CDR1 and CDR2 sequences are SGHTA and FQGNSA. The CDR3 DNA reads TGTGCCAGCAGCTTGAACAGGGTAAACACTGAAGCTTTCTTT. Amino acid sequence: CASSLNRVNTEAFF.

The V and J genes are TRBV6-5 and TRBJ1-6; no reliable D call. Germline V gene lookup returns CDR1 MNHEY and CDR2 SVGAGI. The CDR3 has 14 amino acids. V was pared by 6 bases and J by 2 bases, with 8 bases between. In DNA form, the CDR3 reads TGTGCCAGCAGGCGGGATCCCTATAATTCACCCCTCCACTTT. Its translation is CASRRDPYNSPLHF.

CDR3 loop: CASSPGLVSTDTQYF. CDR3 DNA sequence: TGTGCCAGCAGCCCGGGACTAGTAAGCACAGATACGCAGTATTTT. The J gene is TRBJ2-3, the V gene TRBV5-5, with 8 bases identical to TRBD2. This CDR3 contains 15 residues. V gave up 4 bases and J gave up 0 bases; unmatched junction bases: 4. CDR1 is SGHKS and CDR2 is YYEKEE in the germline V gene (reference sequence).

The chain couples TRBV6-5 to TRBJ2-1; the match to TRBD2 covers 9 bases. V shed 6 bases and J 4 bases; nucleotides not matched to a gene: 7. This CDR3 is 15 amino acids long. Germline loops: CDR1 MNHEY, CDR2 SVGAGI. The CDR3 here is CASSLIAGAYNEQFF. The CDR3 region has the DNA TGTGCCAGCAGCCTTATAGCGGGGGCATACAATGAGCAGTTCTTC.

The sample holds a few counts of this clone. V usage is TRBV27 and J usage is TRBJ1-1, with D perhaps TRBD1 (5 bases). V lost 6 bases, J lost 3 bases, and 11 bases lay in between. Germline loops: CDR1 MNHEY, CDR2 SMNVEV (reference sequence). The CDR3 is 13 amino acids. The CDR3 sequence is CASRAAGYTEAFF. CDR3 DNA sequence: TGTGCCAGCAGGGCAGCAGGGTACACTGAAGCTTTCTTT.

The V gene is TRBV25-1, the J gene TRBJ1-4; a weak D match, TRBD1 (5 bases). Germline values: CDR1 MGHDK, CDR2 SYGVNS. This CDR3 has 17 residues. V dropped 0 bases and J dropped 0 bases, with 11 bases sitting between them. CDR3 sequence: CASSEYGLGATNEKLFF. The DNA of the CDR3 is TGTGCCAGCAGTGAATATGGGTTAGGGGCAACTAATGAAAAACTGTTTTTT.

This chain uses TRBV4-1 with TRBJ2-4, with 8 positions matching TRBD2. V lost 0 bases and J lost 2; bases outside the gene matches: 15. The germline CDR1 and CDR2 sequences are MGHRA and YSYEKL. This CDR3 is built from 20 residues. This CDR3 is CASSQEFTSGGIVSKNIQYF. CDR3 sequence (DNA): TGCGCCAGCAGCCAAGAGTTCACTAGCGGAGGGATAGTATCCAAAAACATTCAGTACTTC.

The rearrangement joins TRBV25-1 to TRBJ1-4; D gene uncertain. Germline V gene data show CDR1 as MGHDK and CDR2 as SYGVNS. Trimming cost V 0 bases and J 14 bases, with 13 bases left between them. The CDR3 is 13 amino acids. DNA of the CDR3: TGTGCCAGCAGTGAATATATCGGGGTTGGTCTGTTTTTT. Amino acid sequence: CASSEYIGVGLFF. The variable domain in full, with the rest retrieved from reference TRBV25-1 and TRBJ1-4, is EADIYQTPRYLVIGTGKKITLECSQTMGHDKMYWYQQDPGMELHLIHYSYGVNSTEKGDLSSESTVSRIRTEHFPLTLESARPSHTSQYLCASSEYIGVGLFFGSGTQLSVL.

The chain is built from TRBV5-6 and TRBJ1-2; D remains ambiguous. This CDR3 has 14 amino acids. Trimming left V 4 bases short and J 5 bases short, with 15 bases between. The germline gives CDR1 SGHDT, CDR2 YYEEEE. The CDR3 sequence: CASSARRGRYGYTF. The CDR3 DNA is TGTGCCAGCAGCGCCAGGCGGGGAAGGTATGGCTACACCTTC.

The V and J genes are TRBV6-1 and TRBJ1-3; possible D gene TRBD1, 5 bases. Germline-derived CDR1 and CDR2 are MNHNS and SASEGT. This CDR3 is 14 amino acids long. The V gene lost 2 bases and the J gene lost 2 bases, with 7 bases spanning the gap. The CDR3 DNA reads TGTGCCAGCAGTGAACGGGGGGCTGGAAACACCATATATTTT. Translation gives CASSERGAGNTIYF.

CDR3 loop: CASAAGTEAFF. The CDR3 nucleotides are TGTGCCAGCGCCGCGGGAACTGAAGCTTTCTTT. This chain links TRBV18 with TRBJ1-1; D is uncertain. The ends were cut back, 8 bases at V and 5 bases at J, with 9 bases in the middle. Germline V gene lookup returns CDR1 KGHSH and CDR2 LQKENI. This CDR3 has 11 residues.

The CDR3 nucleotides are TGCGCCAGCAGTCAAGGGGATGAGCACAATGAGCAGTTCTTC. Its protein is CASSQGDEHNEQFF. The V gene is TRBV5-1, the J gene TRBJ2-1; D is possibly TRBD1 (5 bases). The CDR3 is 14 amino acids. V lost 5 bases, J lost 5 bases, and 14 bases lay in between. In germline, CDR1 is SGHRS, CDR2 YFSETQ.

The chain has TRBV5-6 and TRBJ1-1, with 9 bases matching TRBD1. The V and J ends lost 0 bases and 5 bases, in that order; junction bases with no gene match: 2. The CDR3 is 14 amino acids. Germline CDR1 reads SGHDT; CDR2 reads YYEEEE. In DNA form, the CDR3 reads TGTGCCAGCAGCTTGGTGGACAGGGGAACTGAAGCTTTCTTT. Translated: CASSLVDRGTEAFF.

A remark on this clone: Other DNA sequences within the sample encode an identical CDR3. The CDR3 bases are TGCGCCAGCAGCTTGACTAGCGGACAAGAGACCCAGTACTTC. Residues: CASSLTSGQETQYF. The chain joins TRBV5-1 to TRBJ2-5; 8 bases line up with TRBD2. The CDR3 covers 14 residues. CDR1 is SGHRS, CDR2 YFSETQ, per germline. V was pared by 1 base and J by 2 bases, with 1 base of the junction left unmatched.